One sample yielded the 23 T cell receptor beta chains listed below, sequenced in a study of cytomegalovirus exposure and HLA in healthy donors. The primer mix had 60 Vbeta and 13 Jbeta primers. Assay used: immunoSEQ multiplex PCR; TCRdb lists only in-frame clones, some missing. The sample yields 110,000 to 150,000 clones, 65% to 80% seen once. The sample was PBMCs. Receptor source: a male donor in good health and CMV-seropositive.

The rearrangement uses TRBV27 and TRBJ2-3; D may be TRBD1 (6 bases). V lost 1 base and J lost 2, with 10 bases in between. The V gene's germline CDR1 is MNHEY and CDR2 SMNVEV (reference sequence). The CDR3 is made up of 15 amino acids. CDR3 DNA sequence: TGTGCCAGCAGTTTATTCCGGGACATCACAGATACGCAGTATTTT. It translates to CASSLFRDITDTQYF.

The chain uses TRBV7-6 and TRBJ2-1; maybe TRBD2 (7 bases). The CDR3 is made up of 14 amino acids. V lost 5 bases to trimming and J lost 6 bases, with 14 bases between them. From germline, CDR1 is SGHVS and CDR2 FNYEAQ. In DNA, the CDR3 is TGTGCCAGCAGCCCCCGGAGGGGGGGCAATGAGCAGTTCTTC. Translation: CASSPRRGGNEQFF.

This clone was counted once. V gene TRBV5-4 combines with J gene TRBJ2-1; a weak D match, TRBD1 (6 bases). Germline values: CDR1 SGHNT, CDR2 YYREEE (reference sequence). Trimming removed 3 bases at V and 8 bases at J, with 18 bases between. CDR3 length equals 15 residues. CDR3 sequence (DNA): TGTGCCAGCAGCTCCCGACAGGCGACTAACGATGAGCAGTTCTTC. It encodes CASSSRQATNDEQFF.

The gene calls are TRBV5-1 and TRBJ2-2; 10 nucleotides match TRBD2. V dropped 1 base and J dropped 1; count of bases not matched to a gene: 1. This CDR3 has 16 residues. Germline-derived CDR1 and CDR2 are SGHRS and YFSETQ. CDR3 protein: CASSLWTSGNTGELFF. The CDR3 DNA follows: TGCGCCAGCAGCTTGTGGACTAGCGGGAACACCGGGGAGCTGTTTTTT.

Comment on this clone: Other nucleotide sequences in the sample specify the same CDR3. The chain employs TRBV9 and TRBJ1-3; D may be TRBD1 (6 bases). Germline V gives CDR1 SGDLS, CDR2 YYNGEE. With 0 bases removed from V and 3 bases from J, the gap between germline ends came to 16 bases. The CDR3 extends over 17 amino acids. The CDR3 here is CASSVGVLGGHGNTIYF. The DNA for the CDR3 is TGTGCCAGCAGCGTAGGGGTCCTGGGGGGGCATGGAAACACCATATATTTT.

The CDR3, as DNA: TGCAGTGCTGGGGGCAGAGAGCCCCAGCATTTT. Residues: CSAGGREPQHF. V is TRBV20-1 and J is TRBJ1-5, with D possibly matching TRBD1 (6 bases). Deletions cut 5 bases from V and 8 bases from J, with 10 bases between. The CDR3 is 11 residues long. Germline CDR1 reads DFQATT; CDR2 reads SNEGSKA (reference sequence).

A word on this clone: A read error may account for a junction end that differs from germline. The chain combines TRBV7-9 with TRBJ2-5, with D perhaps TRBD2 (5 bases). Germline V lookup: CDR1 SEHNR, CDR2 FQNEAQ (reference sequence). The CDR3 is 14 amino acids. CDR3 DNA: TGTTCCAGCAGCTTACTTGGAGGCCAAGAGACCCAGTACTTC. Amino acids: CSSSLLGGQETQYF. Full variable domain (remainder filled in from reference TRBV7-9 and TRBJ2-5): DTGVSQNPRHKITKRGQNVTFRCDPISEHNRLYWYRQTLGQGPEFLTYFQNEAQLEKSRLLSDRFSAERPKGSFSTLEIQRTEQGDSAMYLCSSSLLGGQETQYFGPGTRLLVL.

The chain uses TRBV11-2 and TRBJ2-5, with D possibly TRBD1 on 6 matching bases. The germline V gene encodes CDR1 SGHAT and CDR2 FQNNGV. Trimming took 0 bases from V and 2 from J, leaving 10 bases between them. The CDR3 loop spans 15 amino acids. The CDR3 loop reads CASSLEGARQETQYF. DNA for the CDR3: TGTGCCAGCAGCTTAGAGGGGGCCCGTCAAGAGACCCAGTACTTC.

V and J are TRBV19 and TRBJ2-2; 12 nucleotides agree with TRBD1. With V trimmed by 3 bases and J by 4 bases, 3 bases remained unmatched. This CDR3 contains 16 residues. Per germline, CDR1 LNHDA and CDR2 SQIVND (reference sequence). CDR3 residues: CASSMGQGAGTGELFF. CDR3 sequence (DNA): TGTGCCAGTAGTATGGGACAGGGGGCGGGCACCGGGGAGCTGTTTTTT. The full variable domain, with the rest looked up from reference TRBV19 and TRBJ2-2, is DGGITQSPKYLFRKEGQNVTLSCEQNLNHDAMYWYRQDPGQGLRLIYYSQIVNDFQKGDIAEGYSVSREKKESFPLTVTSAQKNPTAFYLCASSMGQGAGTGELFFGEGSRLTVL.

The gene calls are TRBV7-9 and TRBJ1-2, with 12 bases that match TRBD1. CDR3 length: 17 residues. V lost 4 bases and J lost 4; bases outside the gene matches: 10. Germline V gene data show CDR1 as SEHNR and CDR2 as FQNEAQ (reference sequence). Written as DNA, the CDR3 is TGTGCCAGCAGCTCCGGGACAGGGGGCCGATCCCCCTATGGCTACACCTTC. Amino acids: CASSSGTGGRSPYGYTF.

In DNA, the CDR3 is TGTGCCAGCAGTTTGGCAGGGGAGAACATTCAGTACTTC. It codes for CASSLAGENIQYF. The rearrangement joins TRBV28 to TRBJ2-4; possibly TRBD1 for D (6 bases). The germline V and J ends were trimmed by 3 bases and 7 bases, with 10 bases remaining between them. The germline V gene encodes CDR1 MDHEN and CDR2 SYDVKM. The CDR3 runs 13 residues.

V usage is TRBV4-3 and J usage is TRBJ2-7; 7 positions match TRBD1. There are 15 residues in the CDR3. Germline lookup yields CDR1 LGHNA and CDR2 YSLEER. V lost 0 bases and J lost 7; bases outside the gene matches: 9. The CDR3 DNA reads TGCGCCAGCAGCCAAGATATAGGGGGCGAGTGGGAGCAGTACTTC. It is translated as CASSQDIGGEWEQYF.

The gene calls are TRBV6-6 and TRBJ2-7, with 11 bases matching TRBD2. CDR1 is MNHNY and CDR2 is SVGAGI in the germline V gene (reference sequence). This CDR3 has 16 residues. V was clipped by 0 bases and J by 4 bases; unmatched bases: 5. CDR3 region: CASSYSEIAGGYEQYF. CDR3 DNA: TGTGCCAGCAGTTACTCGGAAATAGCGGGAGGGTACGAGCAGTACTTC.

This chain links TRBV7-9 with TRBJ2-3; 13 nucleotides line up with TRBD2. In germline, CDR1 is SEHNR, CDR2 FQNEAQ (reference sequence). The CDR3 loop spans 16 amino acids. Trimming at V came to 5 bases and at J to 3 bases, leaving 5 bases not matched to a gene. Here the CDR3 DNA reads TGTGCCAGCAGCGTGGGGACTAGCGGGATAACAGATACGCAGTATTTT. Translated: CASSVGTSGITDTQYF.

With respect to this clone: Sequence at one end of the junction differs from germline and may be a read error. The chain uses TRBV7-9 and TRBJ2-3, with 8 bases matching TRBD2. CDR3 length: 16 residues. Germline loops: CDR1 SEHNR, CDR2 FQNEAQ (reference sequence). The CDR3 nucleotides are TGTTCCAGCAGCCCGACCGGGACTAGGCTGGCAGATACGCAGTATTTT. Translated, it gives CSSSPTGTRLADTQYF.

V usage is TRBV5-8 and J usage is TRBJ1-2; 8 bases are a match to TRBD1. Germline V CDR1 and CDR2: SGHTS, YDEGEE. Trimming at V came to 5 bases and at J to 5 bases, leaving 11 bases not matched to a gene. The CDR3 consists of 15 residues. CDR3: CASRYDRGAGYGYTF. The CDR3 DNA follows: TGTGCCAGCAGATATGACAGGGGTGCAGGATATGGCTACACCTTC.

The CDR3: CASSIGLTEAFF. In DNA, the CDR3 is TGTGCCAGTAGTATCGGTCTCACTGAAGCTTTCTTT. The chain links TRBV19 to TRBJ1-1; no definite D call. This CDR3 has 12 amino acids. Germline loops: CDR1 LNHDA, CDR2 SQIVND (reference sequence). V was trimmed by 3 bases and J by 4 bases, leaving 6 bases between them.

The chain couples TRBV11-2 to TRBJ2-2; D remains ambiguous. Trimming shortened V by 1 base and J by 2 bases, and 11 bases separated the two germline ends. CDR1 and CDR2 (germline): SGHAT, FQNNGV. The CDR3 sequence is 16 residues long. The CDR3 sequence: CASSLVSTANTGELFF. CDR3 nucleotide sequence: TGTGCCAGCAGCTTAGTTTCGACTGCCAACACCGGGGAGCTGTTTTTT.

This chain joins TRBV6-1 and TRBJ1-2; 8 bases fit TRBD1. CDR1 and CDR2 from the germline V gene are MNHNS and SASEGT. The CDR3 covers 18 residues. Unmatched junction bases numbered 17, after V lost 4 bases and J lost 4 bases. The chain's CDR3 is CASSGPTGLDRVFYGYTF. The CDR3 DNA is TGTGCCAGCAGTGGGCCTACCGGATTGGACAGGGTATTCTATGGCTACACCTTC.

This clone appeared a few times. The chain has TRBV7-2 and TRBJ1-1; D gene ambiguous. The germline CDR1 and CDR2 sequences are SGHTA and FQGNSA. The CDR3 spans 13 residues. V was clipped by 5 bases and J by 1 base, with 8 bases between them. The CDR3 DNA reads as TGTGCCAGCAGCATAGATAGGAACACTGAAGCTTTCTTT. It specifies CASSIDRNTEAFF.

The V call is TRBV10-3, the J call TRBJ2-7, with a tentative D call TRBD1 (6 bases). The CDR3 has 12 amino acids. Deletions cut 8 bases from V and 3 bases from J, with 11 bases between. Germline V gene sequence: CDR1 ENHRY, CDR2 SYGVKD. The CDR3 DNA is TGTGCCATCGGGGGCCTTATCTACGAGCAGTACTTC. It encodes CAIGGLIYEQYF.

The rearrangement uses TRBV10-2 and TRBJ2-6; 9 nucleotides align to TRBD2. V was clipped by 5 bases and J by 0 bases; unmatched bases: 5. Germline V gene lookup returns CDR1 WSHSY and CDR2 SAAADI. The CDR3 is made up of 17 amino acids. The CDR3 DNA reads as TGCGCCAGCAGTCAAGCGGGGGGTTCCTCTGGGGCCAACGTCCTGACTTTC. Its protein is CASSQAGGSSGANVLTF.

The V call is TRBV19, the J call TRBJ2-2, with 7 bases lining up with TRBD1. Germline V gene sequence: CDR1 LNHDA, CDR2 SQIVND (reference sequence). The V gene end was trimmed by 5 bases and the J gene end by 4 bases; junction bases not matched to a gene: 4. The CDR3 covers 14 residues. The CDR3 DNA is TGTGCCAGTAGTCCGACAGGGTTCACCGGGGAGCTGTTTTTT. Its translation is CASSPTGFTGELFF.